The clone carrying this TCR beta chain was seen a few times. Germline values: CDR1 SGHDT, CDR2 YYEEEE. V lost 4 bases and J lost 8, with 12 bases in between. This CDR3 has 12 residues. This sample is part of a study of fetal regulatory T cell absence and autoimmunity. The method was immunoSEQ multiplex PCR; TCRdb's version includes in-frame clones alone and lacks a portion of them. The data contain around 100,000 clones, 60% to 80% of them singletons. The chain links TRBV5-6 to TRBJ1-2, with D possibly TRBD1 on 5 matching bases. The TCR originated in a male donor with IPEX syndrome. The source material was pancreas tissue. The chain's CDR3 is CASSPRGYGYTF. CDR3 nucleotide sequence: TGTGCCAGCAGCCCCCGGGGGTACGGCTACACCTTC.